The present entry profiles one T cell receptor beta chain with its context. The antigen remains undetermined. The PCR employed 60 Vbeta primers together with 13 Jbeta primers. Some clones are missing from TCRdb's copy, which holds only in-frame ones; the method was immunoSEQ multiplex PCR. The table records about 170,000 clones, about 80% of them present only once. This entry is derived from a study of cytomegalovirus exposure and HLA in healthy donors. The CDR3 length is 14 residues. Germline values: CDR1 SGHTA, CDR2 FQGNSA. With V trimmed by 5 bases and J by 4 bases, 7 bases remained unmatched. Study outcomes and limitations: It was approximately 150 TCR beta chains that were listed as cytomegalovirus-associated. Solely CMV serostatus was available to characterize immune exposure. 15,000 to 20,000 TCR beta sequences were associated with HLA alleles at 0.05 false discovery rate in a later analysis.

Sequencing input: PBMCs. The TCR sequence derives from a woman aged 25 to 39 in good health and CMV-seropositive. The chain joins TRBV7-2 to TRBJ1-2; 7 nucleotides line up with TRBD1. Here the CDR3 reads CASSRGGDSYGYTF. In nucleotides, the CDR3 is TGTGCCAGCAGCCGCGGGGGGGACAGCTATGGCTACACCTTC.